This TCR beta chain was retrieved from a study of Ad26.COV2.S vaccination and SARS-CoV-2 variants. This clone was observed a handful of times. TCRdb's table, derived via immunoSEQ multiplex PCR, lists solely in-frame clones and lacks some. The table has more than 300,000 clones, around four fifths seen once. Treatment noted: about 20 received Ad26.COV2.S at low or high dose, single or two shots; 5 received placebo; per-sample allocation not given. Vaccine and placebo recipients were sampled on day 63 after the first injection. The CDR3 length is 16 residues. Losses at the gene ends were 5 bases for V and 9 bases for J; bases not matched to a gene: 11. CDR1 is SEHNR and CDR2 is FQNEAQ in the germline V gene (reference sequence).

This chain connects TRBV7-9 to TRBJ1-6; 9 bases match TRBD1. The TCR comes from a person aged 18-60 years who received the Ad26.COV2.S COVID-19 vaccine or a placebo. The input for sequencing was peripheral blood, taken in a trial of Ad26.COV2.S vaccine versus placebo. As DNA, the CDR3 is TGTGCCAGCAGCGAGACAGGGGGTGACCCAAGTTCACCCCTCCACTTT. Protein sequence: CASSETGGDPSSPLHF.